This T cell receptor (beta chain) was sequenced during a study of OX40 agonist ivuxolimab in advanced cancers. The germline CDR1 and CDR2 sequences are MNHEY and SMNVEV (reference sequence). V was pared by 2 bases and J by 0 bases, with 11 bases between. The CDR3 has 16 amino acids. Profiling relied on immunoSEQ multiplex PCR, and the TCRdb table lists in-frame clones only, not all of them. This repertoire shows roughly 44,000 clones, approximately 84% found once; its top ten account for more than 6%. V is TRBV27 and J is TRBJ1-5; D is unclear. The sequence was obtained from an adult with an advanced solid tumor such as melanoma, head and neck, liver or kidney cancer. The sample was CD4+ or CD8+ T cells sorted from blood, taken in a trial of the OX40 agonist ivuxolimab. The chain's CDR3 is CASSLKAGYSNQPQHF. CDR3 in DNA: TGTGCCAGCAGTTTAAAGGCAGGTTATAGCAATCAGCCCCAGCATTTT.